This T cell receptor (beta chain) comes out of a study of cytomegalovirus exposure and HLA in healthy donors. Study-level results: That first-cohort TCR clusters tended to co-occur in the 120 or so validation repertoires was found in a later analysis. Among TCR sequences, most were rare, though some public TCRs appeared in many donors. Reports showed the classifier diagnosing cytomegalovirus status with high specificity and sensitivity.

The CDR3 covers 11 residues. The V gene lost 11 bases and the J gene lost 2 bases, with 9 bases spanning the gap. Germline assignment: CDR1 SNHLY and CDR2 FYNNEI. Worth noting for this clone: Antigen unknown.

The assay was immunoSEQ multiplex PCR, and TCRdb's table has in-frame clones only and misses some. The sample consists of some 230,000 clones, 90% to 95% of them appearing once. A roughly 130-subject validation cohort, separate from the approximately 700-subject first cohort, supplied the donors. The chain links TRBV2 to TRBJ1-2, with D unclear. Sequenced sample: PBMCs. The sequence was obtained from a woman between 18 and 30 years old in good health and CMV-seronegative. The CDR3 spells CAASTNYGYTF. CDR3 DNA sequence: TGTGCCGCGAGTACGAACTATGGCTACACCTTC.